Listed below are T cell receptor beta chains from one sample, sequenced in a study of shared T cell receptors in the human thymus. Only in-frame clones appear in the TCRdb table, and some are missing; sequencing was by immunoSEQ multiplex PCR. The data contain about 660,000 clones, roughly 90% of them singletons. This sample also belongs to another study, concerning human thymus T cells.

Source material: thymocytes. These receptors were collected from a boy in the first two years of life with a congenital heart defect. Both conserved end residues are trimmed from each CDR3. Expanded clones get a size class; other rows say once, few or many, or leave the size out.

cdr3_aa: AWSPDRVPLNTEAF
j_call: TRBJ1-1
v_call: TRBV30
clone_size: once

cdr3_aa: ASRPIHRNSSYNEQF
j_call: TRBJ2-1
v_call: TRBV7-9
clone_size: .

cdr3_aa: ASSPLGGGRAGQETQY
j_call: TRBJ2-5
v_call: TRBV4-1
clone_size: few

cdr3_aa: ASSGGLADPYEQY
j_call: TRBJ2-7
v_call: TRBV7-2
clone_size: .

cdr3_aa: ASSPYPAGVSYNEQF
j_call: TRBJ2-1
v_call: TRBV9
clone_size: .

cdr3_aa: ASKTGGEGYT
j_call: TRBJ1-2
v_call: TRBV27
clone_size: .

cdr3_aa: ASSEGGGPGEQY
j_call: TRBJ2-7
v_call: TRBV7-8
clone_size: .

cdr3_aa: ASSQGASFPDGADTQY
j_call: TRBJ2-3
v_call: TRBV4-3
clone_size: .

cdr3_aa: ASSHDSGLAGSSTDTQY
j_call: TRBJ2-3
v_call: TRBV4-3
clone_size: .

cdr3_aa: ASSTGLGYEQY
j_call: .
v_call: TRBV7-8
clone_size: .

cdr3_aa: ASSHPLWQASHSGANVLT
j_call: TRBJ2-6
v_call: TRBV28
clone_size: .

cdr3_aa: ASSEGPKAISGYEQY
j_call: TRBJ2-7
v_call: TRBV6-1
clone_size: .

cdr3_aa: ASSRTLAGPSYEQY
j_call: TRBJ2-7
v_call: TRBV7-2
clone_size: .

cdr3_aa: ASSLAKTSGGHEQF
j_call: TRBJ2-1
v_call: TRBV11-2
clone_size: .

cdr3_aa: ASSLWEAGVLSEQY
j_call: TRBJ2-7
v_call: TRBV7-2
clone_size: .

cdr3_aa: AISEGGQRYTEAF
j_call: TRBJ1-1
v_call: TRBV10-3
clone_size: .

cdr3_aa: ASSPGELYEQY
j_call: TRBJ2-7
v_call: TRBV6-5
clone_size: once

cdr3_aa: ASSPAGTSSYEQY
j_call: TRBJ2-7
v_call: TRBV18
clone_size: .

cdr3_aa: AWSVRGEGNTEAF
j_call: TRBJ1-1
v_call: TRBV30
clone_size: .

cdr3_aa: SVAEEAF
j_call: TRBJ1-1
v_call: TRBV29-1
clone_size: .

cdr3_aa: ASSRQGTALYNYGYT
j_call: TRBJ1-2
v_call: TRBV7-2
clone_size: .

cdr3_aa: ASSLQSKRGSQETQY
j_call: TRBJ2-5
v_call: TRBV5-6
clone_size: .

cdr3_aa: ASSLEERLAAYNEQF
j_call: TRBJ2-1
v_call: TRBV7-2
clone_size: .

cdr3_aa: ASSAAPTTDTQY
j_call: TRBJ2-3
v_call: TRBV6-4
clone_size: .

cdr3_aa: ASSLAGGTGELF
j_call: TRBJ2-2
v_call: TRBV28
clone_size: .

cdr3_aa: ASSFRLGAETQY
j_call: TRBJ2-5
v_call: TRBV27
clone_size: .

cdr3_aa: ASSLALPAYNEQF
j_call: TRBJ2-1
v_call: TRBV7-9
clone_size: .

cdr3_aa: ASSAGGPCEQY
j_call: TRBJ2-7
v_call: TRBV2
clone_size: .

cdr3_aa: ASSEHDRMNTEAF
j_call: TRBJ1-1
v_call: TRBV25-1
clone_size: .

cdr3_aa: ASSLGGRRVYEQY
j_call: TRBJ2-7
v_call: TRBV5-1
clone_size: .

cdr3_aa: ATSRVAGGEDTQY
j_call: TRBJ2-3
v_call: TRBV15
clone_size: .

cdr3_aa: ASSIRAGAGETYEQY
j_call: TRBJ2-7
v_call: TRBV19
clone_size: .

cdr3_aa: ATSSGRERRAETQY
j_call: TRBJ2-5
v_call: TRBV15
clone_size: .

cdr3_aa: ASRNDRGDLQPYHGYT
j_call: TRBJ1-2
v_call: TRBV2
clone_size: .

cdr3_aa: ASSQERDFQETQY
j_call: TRBJ2-5
v_call: TRBV4-1
clone_size: .

cdr3_aa: AINGASENTEAF
j_call: TRBJ1-1
v_call: TRBV10-3
clone_size: .

cdr3_aa: ASSAPGGGPNTGELF
j_call: TRBJ2-2
v_call: TRBV5-1
clone_size: .

cdr3_aa: ASSGQGSYNEQF
j_call: TRBJ2-1
v_call: TRBV5-6
clone_size: .

cdr3_aa: ASSQELAGVPGELF
j_call: TRBJ2-2
v_call: TRBV4-3
clone_size: .

cdr3_aa: ATSKRRRESEYGYT
j_call: TRBJ1-2
v_call: TRBV15
clone_size: .

cdr3_aa: ASSEPRWGVDTQY
j_call: TRBJ2-3
v_call: TRBV25-1
clone_size: .

cdr3_aa: ASSLSPGHGELF
j_call: TRBJ2-2
v_call: TRBV7-9
clone_size: .

cdr3_aa: AWSPPGLDTGELF
j_call: TRBJ2-2
v_call: TRBV30
clone_size: .

cdr3_aa: ASSTPSGLSSYNEQF
j_call: TRBJ2-1
v_call: TRBV19
clone_size: .

cdr3_aa: ASSPGGLAGHYEQY
j_call: TRBJ2-7
v_call: TRBV7-9
clone_size: .

cdr3_aa: ASSLVRTDTQY
j_call: TRBJ2-3
v_call: TRBV7-2
clone_size: .

cdr3_aa: ASSQPGGEFSGNTIY
j_call: TRBJ1-3
v_call: TRBV5-6
clone_size: .

cdr3_aa: AWSLRQDYGYT
j_call: TRBJ1-2
v_call: TRBV30
clone_size: few

cdr3_aa: ASSLGTVSGNTIY
j_call: TRBJ1-3
v_call: TRBV28
clone_size: few

cdr3_aa: ASSLALRYEQY
j_call: TRBJ2-7
v_call: TRBV5-5
clone_size: .

cdr3_aa: ASSTGQGAADTQY
j_call: TRBJ2-3
v_call: TRBV11-3
clone_size: .

cdr3_aa: ASSNGSLAGENEQY
j_call: TRBJ2-7
v_call: TRBV5-1
clone_size: .

cdr3_aa: ASSSLAGAQNEQF
j_call: TRBJ2-1
v_call: TRBV4-3
clone_size: .

cdr3_aa: ASSREGNTIY
j_call: TRBJ1-3
v_call: TRBV5-4
clone_size: .

cdr3_aa: ASSLGSGRYHEQY
j_call: TRBJ2-7
v_call: TRBV7-9
clone_size: .

cdr3_aa: ASSPKDRRNEKLF
j_call: TRBJ1-4
v_call: TRBV4-1
clone_size: .

cdr3_aa: ASRKQFGRDNEKLF
j_call: TRBJ1-4
v_call: TRBV7-8
clone_size: .

cdr3_aa: ASSPRSNHLAASSYNEQF
j_call: TRBJ2-1
v_call: TRBV18
clone_size: .

cdr3_aa: ASSRSGSGNTIY
j_call: TRBJ1-3
v_call: TRBV27
clone_size: .